Presented here are 26 T cell receptor beta chains from one specimen sequenced in a study of shared clonotypes between healthy human individuals. Generated by immunoSEQ multiplex PCR, the TCRdb table keeps only in-frame clones and is missing some. The sample lists roughly 1 million clones; about 77% were seen once. Sequencing was carried out using memory CD4+ T cells sorted from blood. Subset in this sample: CD45RA-negative fraction. The receptors derive from a man between 18 and 35 years old in good health.

This clone was observed a single time. The genes are TRBV6-1 and TRBJ2-1, with D unresolved. V was trimmed by 2 bases and J by 4 bases, leaving 9 bases between them. The CDR3 is 14 amino acids. From germline, CDR1 is MNHNS and CDR2 SASEGT. DNA for the CDR3: TGTGCCAGCAGTGAATCTCCAGGATACAATGAGCAGTTCTTC. Translation gives CASSESPGYNEQFF.

In its sample, this clone was seen a few times. The CDR3 spells CASSFMNTEAFF. As DNA, the CDR3 is TGTGCCAGCAGCTTCATGAACACTGAAGCTTTCTTT. This chain links TRBV11-2 with TRBJ1-1; D uncertain. Trimming left V 3 bases short and J 0 bases short, with 2 bases between. This CDR3 comprises 12 residues. Germline V CDR1 and CDR2: SGHAT, FQNNGV.

This clone was observed once. The chain is built from TRBV5-1 and TRBJ2-7; 7 bases map to TRBD1. The CDR3 runs to 13 residues. Germline V gives CDR1 SGHRS, CDR2 YFSETQ. J was trimmed by 7 bases and V by 0 bases; bases with no gene match: 4. The CDR3 loop is CASSLETGVEQYF. DNA of the CDR3: TGCGCCAGCAGCTTGGAAACAGGGGTTGAGCAGTACTTC.

This chain joins TRBV27 and TRBJ1-1; D may be TRBD1 (5 bases). Germline loops: CDR1 MNHEY, CDR2 SMNVEV (reference sequence). This CDR3 comprises 16 residues. Trimming left V 7 bases short and J 0 bases short, with 18 bases between. This chain's CDR3 is CASTLTGTGMNTEAFF. CDR3 DNA sequence: TGTGCCAGCACCTTGACCGGGACGGGGATGAACACTGAAGCTTTCTTT.

The chain has TRBV10-3 and TRBJ2-2, with D hard to call. This CDR3 is 17 amino acids long. The germline gives CDR1 ENHRY, CDR2 SYGVKD. V lost 0 bases, J lost 4 bases, and 15 bases lay in between. CDR3 sequence reads: CAISESMGRVGTGELFF. The CDR3 DNA reads as TGTGCCATCAGTGAGTCGATGGGAAGGGTAGGCACCGGGGAGCTGTTTTTT.

About this clone itself: Germline is not matched at one junction end, which may reflect a read error. The chain has TRBV7-7 and TRBJ1-2, with unresolved D. This CDR3 has 14 amino acids. CDR1 and CDR2 from the germline V gene are SSHAT and FNYEAQ (reference sequence). The CDR3 region has the DNA TGTGCTAGCAGCCCCGGGGAGGTATCGAGTAGCTACACCTTC. It encodes CASSPGEVSSSYTF.

The V gene is TRBV15, the J gene TRBJ1-6; unclear D gene. Trimming removed 0 bases at V and 10 bases at J, with 4 bases between. CDR1 is LNHNV, CDR2 YYDKDF, per germline (reference sequence). The CDR3 totals 12 residues. This CDR3 is CATSRDRSPLHF. CDR3 coding DNA: TGTGCCACCAGCAGAGATCGATCACCCCTCCACTTT.

This chain connects TRBV30 to TRBJ1-6; D is perhaps TRBD1 (6 bases). The CDR3 runs 14 residues. V lost 3 bases to trimming and J lost 5 bases, with 11 bases between them. Per the germline V gene, CDR1 is GTSNPN and CDR2 is SVGIG (reference sequence). The CDR3 protein is CAWRVDRNNSPLHF. The DNA of the CDR3 is TGTGCCTGGAGGGTTGACAGGAATAATTCACCCCTCCACTTT.

This clone has a handful of counts. The chain links TRBV7-9 to TRBJ2-3, with 7 bases lining up with TRBD2. The CDR3 loop spans 17 amino acids. Germline values: CDR1 SEHNR, CDR2 FQNEAQ (reference sequence). V trimming: 5 bases; J trimming: 5 bases; junction bases outside the gene matches: 16. CDR3 bases: TGTGCCAGCAGCCTACCCCGAGGGCGGGAGACAAGAGATACGCAGTATTTT. Its translation is CASSLPRGRETRDTQYF.

This chain joins TRBV6-5 and TRBJ1-2; D not certain. The CDR3 contains 14 residues. V was pared by 7 bases and J by 7 bases, with 19 bases between. Germline CDR1 reads MNHEY; CDR2 reads SVGAGI. As DNA, the CDR3 is TGTGCCAGCAAAGAGGTCTCCCGGATGGGTGGCTACACCTTC. Residues: CASKEVSRMGGYTF.

About this clone: A much more abundant neighbour one base away suggests this may be a read error. V gene TRBV7-6 combines with J gene TRBJ1-1; TRBD1 might be the D (5 bases). The length of the CDR3 is 14 residues. From germline, CDR1 is SGHVS and CDR2 FNYEAQ. V was shortened by 1 base and J by 1 base, with 7 bases between the two germline ends. The CDR3 DNA sequence: TGTGCCAGCAGCTTAGGGGGGAGGAACACTGAAGCTTTCTTT. Amino acid sequence: CASSLGGRNTEAFF.

This clone was seen a single time. The chain joins TRBV30 to TRBJ2-2; no clear D gene. Germline V gene data show CDR1 as GTSNPN and CDR2 as SVGIG (reference sequence). Between the trimmed V and J ends, which lost 1 base and 6 bases, there was a span of 12 bases. This CDR3 spans 14 amino acids. The CDR3 bases are TGTGCCTGGAGTGGGATGAACCCCCCCGGGGAGCTGTTTTTT. It codes for CAWSGMNPPGELFF.

The chain recombines TRBV19 with TRBJ2-3; 7 nucleotides agree with TRBD2. Trimming cost V 2 bases and J 1 base; bases outside gene matches: 9. The CDR3 has 17 amino acids. Germline V gene data show CDR1 as LNHDA and CDR2 as SQIVND (reference sequence). The CDR3, as DNA: TGTGCCAGTAGTATATGGTATCGTCTAGCGGGCACAGATACGCAGTATTTT. Its protein is CASSIWYRLAGTDTQYF.

This chain links TRBV10-2 with TRBJ1-2; no clear D gene. The ends were cut back, 1 base at V and 5 bases at J, with 17 bases in the middle. CDR3 length: 16 amino acids. Germline lookup yields CDR1 WSHSY and CDR2 SAAADI. This CDR3 reads CASSEFNPGLGYGYTF. The DNA of the CDR3 is TGCGCCAGCAGTGAGTTTAATCCCGGTTTGGGGTATGGCTACACCTTC.

This chain joins TRBV19 and TRBJ2-1; 7 bases map to TRBD2. This CDR3 is built from 15 residues. Looked up from germline, CDR1 is LNHDA and CDR2 is SQIVND (reference sequence). V shed 5 bases, J shed 2 bases, and the junction held 6 bases outside the gene matches. The CDR3 loop is CASSSERGAYNEQFF. Here the CDR3 DNA reads TGTGCCAGTAGTTCCGAGCGGGGCGCCTACAATGAGCAGTTCTTC.

The V and J genes are TRBV28 and TRBJ2-5; possibly TRBD2 for D (7 bases). Germline V gene lookup returns CDR1 MDHEN and CDR2 SYDVKM. V was pared by 4 bases and J by 0 bases, with 18 bases between. The CDR3 sequence is 17 residues long. CDR3 region: CASSSMGGGLYQETQYF. CDR3 bases: TGTGCCAGCAGTTCCATGGGCGGGGGCCTGTACCAAGAGACCCAGTACTTC.

This rearrangement joins TRBV6-5 to TRBJ1-6; 7 bases match TRBD1. Germline trimming cut 7 bases from V and 7 bases from J; bases unmatched to any gene: 7. Germline-derived CDR1 and CDR2 are MNHEY and SVGAGI. This CDR3 has 14 amino acids. CDR3 region: CASTKEGGNSPLHF. CDR3 sequence (DNA): TGTGCCAGCACAAAAGAAGGGGGCAATTCACCCCTCCACTTT.

The count of this clone is one. This sequence joins TRBV7-6 and TRBJ2-5, with D possibly TRBD2 on 6 matching bases. CDR1 SGHVS and CDR2 FNYEAQ come from the germline V gene. V gave up 1 base and J gave up 5 bases, with 14 bases separating them. The CDR3 runs 15 residues. This CDR3 is CASSLGGTTTETQYF. CDR3 nucleotides: TGTGCCAGCAGCTTAGGCGGGACGACCACGGAGACCCAGTACTTC.

The chain carries TRBV11-2 and TRBJ1-1; 7 bases map to TRBD1. In germline, CDR1 is SGHAT, CDR2 FQNNGV. After removal of 5 bases from V and 11 bases from J, the junction contained 8 bases not matched to a gene. The CDR3 consists of 12 residues. CDR3 sequence (DNA): TGTGCCAGCAGCCCACAGGGGATAAAGGCTTTCTTT. Its translation: CASSPQGIKAFF.

There are a few counts of this clone. The V and J genes are TRBV5-1 and TRBJ1-5; 7 nucleotides line up with TRBD1. V was pared by 0 bases and J by 6 bases, with 9 bases of the junction left unmatched. This CDR3 is 16 amino acids long. The V gene's germline CDR1 is SGHRS and CDR2 YFSETQ. The CDR3 is CASSLDGTAAGQPQHF. The CDR3 DNA sequence: TGCGCCAGCAGCTTGGATGGGACAGCCGCCGGTCAGCCCCAGCATTTT.

This clone was recorded a few times. The V and J genes are TRBV19 and TRBJ2-5; 8 nucleotides align to TRBD1. This CDR3 has 17 amino acids. Losses at the gene ends were 4 bases for V and 2 bases for J; bases not matched to a gene: 12. Germline V lookup: CDR1 LNHDA, CDR2 SQIVND (reference sequence). CDR3 sequence: CASSKPGQGRGQETQYF. The CDR3 nucleotides read TGTGCCAGTAGTAAACCCGGACAGGGAAGAGGGCAAGAGACCCAGTACTTC.

V usage is TRBV30 and J usage is TRBJ1-5; D is unclear. Germline V gene sequence: CDR1 GTSNPN, CDR2 SVGIG (reference sequence). The CDR3 has 13 amino acids. V was cut by 5 bases and J by 5 bases, with 13 bases left in between. In DNA, the CDR3 is TGTGCCTGGTGCCGGCAGAGAGATCAGCCCCAGCATTTT. This translates into CAWCRQRDQPQHF. Supplemented by reference TRBV30 and TRBJ1-5, the full variable domain reads SQTIHQWPATLVQPVGSPLSLECTVEGTSNPNLYWYRQAAGRGLQLLFYSVGIGQISSEVPQNLSASRPQDRQFILSSKKLLLSDSGFYLCAWCRQRDQPQHFGDGTRLSIL.

As regards this clone: At the DNA level, this CDR3 is encoded by other sequences in the same sample as well. This sequence joins TRBV6-4 and TRBJ1-2, with D possibly being TRBD1 (5 bases). V gave up 2 bases and J gave up 4 bases, with 8 bases separating them. The CDR3 runs to 13 residues. Germline V CDR1 and CDR2: MRHNA, SNTAGT. The CDR3 reads CASSDGQGYGYTF. The CDR3 DNA reads as TGTGCCAGCAGTGACGGGCAGGGCTATGGCTACACCTTC.

In this sample, this clone turned up once. The chain uses TRBV6-5 and TRBJ1-1; unclear D gene. This CDR3 comprises 11 residues. V was trimmed by 9 bases and J by 5 bases, leaving 10 bases between them. Germline V gene data show CDR1 as MNHEY and CDR2 as SVGAGI. DNA of the CDR3: TGTGCCAGTAAGACAAGGACTGAAGCTTTCTTT. Its translation is CASKTRTEAFF.

In DNA form, the CDR3 reads TGTGCCAGCAGTTTATCAGGGACAGCCGTTAGCAATCAGCCCCAGCATTTT. Translation gives CASSLSGTAVSNQPQHF. The J gene is TRBJ1-5, the V gene TRBV28; TRBD1 matches at 7 bases. Per the germline V gene, CDR1 is MDHEN and CDR2 is SYDVKM. V was clipped by 1 base and J by 0 bases; unmatched bases: 6. This CDR3 region has 17 residues.

This clone was seen a few times. This chain links TRBV2 with TRBJ1-2, with D possibly matching TRBD1 (5 bases). With 2 bases removed from V and 8 bases from J, the gap between germline ends came to 9 bases. The germline CDR1 and CDR2 sequences are SNHLY and FYNNEI. This CDR3 is built from 12 residues. CDR3 DNA sequence: TGTGCCAGCAGTGAAAATGAGGGGGGCTACACCTTC. As protein: CASSENEGGYTF.